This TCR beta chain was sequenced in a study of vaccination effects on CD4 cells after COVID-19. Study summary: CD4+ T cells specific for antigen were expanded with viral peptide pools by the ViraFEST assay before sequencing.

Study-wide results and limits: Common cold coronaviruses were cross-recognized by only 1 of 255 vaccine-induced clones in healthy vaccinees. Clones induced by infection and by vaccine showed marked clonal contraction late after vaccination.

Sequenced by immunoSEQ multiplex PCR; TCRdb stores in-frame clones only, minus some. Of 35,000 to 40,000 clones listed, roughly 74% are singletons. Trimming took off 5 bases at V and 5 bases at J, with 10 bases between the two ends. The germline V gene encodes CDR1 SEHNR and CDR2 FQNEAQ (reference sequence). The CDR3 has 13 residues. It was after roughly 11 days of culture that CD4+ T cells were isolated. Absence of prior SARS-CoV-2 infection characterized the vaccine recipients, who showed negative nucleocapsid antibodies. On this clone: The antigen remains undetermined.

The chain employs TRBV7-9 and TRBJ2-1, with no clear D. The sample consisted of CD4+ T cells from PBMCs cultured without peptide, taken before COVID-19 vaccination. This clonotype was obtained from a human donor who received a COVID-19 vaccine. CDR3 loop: CASSLDWNNEQFF. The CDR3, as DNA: TGTGCCAGCAGCCTTGACTGGAACAATGAGCAGTTCTTC.